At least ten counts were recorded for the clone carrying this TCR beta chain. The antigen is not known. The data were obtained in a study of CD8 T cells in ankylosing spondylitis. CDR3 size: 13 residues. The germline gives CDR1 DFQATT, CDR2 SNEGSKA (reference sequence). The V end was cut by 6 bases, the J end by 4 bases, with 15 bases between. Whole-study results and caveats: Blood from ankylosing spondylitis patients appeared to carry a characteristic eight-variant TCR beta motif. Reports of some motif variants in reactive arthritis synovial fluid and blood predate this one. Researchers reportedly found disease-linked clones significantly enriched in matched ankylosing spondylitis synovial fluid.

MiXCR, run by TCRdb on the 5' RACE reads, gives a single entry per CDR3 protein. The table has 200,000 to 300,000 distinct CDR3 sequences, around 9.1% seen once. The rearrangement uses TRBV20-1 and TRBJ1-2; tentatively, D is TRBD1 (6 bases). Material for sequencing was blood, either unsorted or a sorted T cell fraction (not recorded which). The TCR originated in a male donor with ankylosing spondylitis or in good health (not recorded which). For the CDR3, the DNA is TGCAGTGCCGATGGGGGCGCGAGCTATGGCTACACCTTC. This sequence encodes CSADGGASYGYTF.